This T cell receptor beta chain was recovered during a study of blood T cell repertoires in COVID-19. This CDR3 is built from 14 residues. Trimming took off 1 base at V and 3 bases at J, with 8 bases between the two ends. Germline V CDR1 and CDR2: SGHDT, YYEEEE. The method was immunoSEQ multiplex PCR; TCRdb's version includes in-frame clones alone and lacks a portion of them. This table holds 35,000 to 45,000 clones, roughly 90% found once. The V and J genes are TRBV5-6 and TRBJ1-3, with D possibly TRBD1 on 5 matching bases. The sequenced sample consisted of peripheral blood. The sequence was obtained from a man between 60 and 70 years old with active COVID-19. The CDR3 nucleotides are TGTGCCAGCAGCTTGAGGGGAATTGGAAACACCATATATTTT. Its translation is CASSLRGIGNTIYF.